A single sample gave rise to the 9 T cell receptor beta chains below, sequenced in a study of OX40 agonist ivuxolimab in advanced cancers. Here immunoSEQ multiplex PCR was the method, and the copy in TCRdb shows in-frame clones only, minus some. The sample lists tens of thousands of clones, around nine tenths seen once, with around 1% in the top ten. This material consisted of CD4+ or CD8+ T cells sorted from blood, taken in a trial of the OX40 agonist ivuxolimab. These TCRs come from an adult with an advanced solid tumor such as melanoma, head and neck, liver or kidney cancer.

This clone was counted once. The chain combines TRBV30 with TRBJ2-5; TRBD1 is a possible D gene (5 bases). The CDR3 is 13 amino acids. Germline V CDR1 and CDR2: GTSNPN, SVGIG (reference sequence). Trimming cost V 0 bases and J 7 bases, with 12 bases left between them. The CDR3, as DNA: TGTGCCTGGAGTGTACTACCCCAGGGGACCCAGTACTTC. Translating gives CAWSVLPQGTQYF.

The chain recombines TRBV4-3 with TRBJ2-3; weak D call: TRBD2 (6 bases). Germline V lookup: CDR1 LGHNA, CDR2 YSLEER. This CDR3 is 15 amino acids long. V shed 0 bases and J shed 6 bases, with 13 bases lying between them. CDR3 protein: CASSQEGRFSDTQYF. CDR3 coding DNA: TGCGCCAGCAGCCAAGAAGGGAGGTTTAGTGATACGCAGTATTTT.

This chain links TRBV28 with TRBJ1-3; no firm D call. The CDR3 sequence is 14 residues long. The V gene lost 8 bases and the J gene lost 1 base, with 12 bases spanning the gap. The germline V gene encodes CDR1 MDHEN and CDR2 SYDVKM. CDR3 protein: CASWKETSGNTIYF. The CDR3 DNA is TGTGCCAGCTGGAAAGAGACTTCTGGAAACACCATATATTTT.

This chain joins TRBV5-1 and TRBJ1-4; 7 nucleotides line up with TRBD1. The CDR3 totals 15 residues. Germline V gene sequence: CDR1 SGHRS, CDR2 YFSETQ. The ends lost 4 bases at V and 0 bases at J; junction bases unmatched: 3. CDR3 residues: CASSGDSATNEKLFF. The CDR3 nucleotides are TGCGCCAGCAGCGGGGACAGCGCAACTAATGAAAAACTGTTTTTT.

V and J are TRBV6-1 and TRBJ1-2, with 7 nucleotides matching TRBD1. This CDR3 contains 14 residues. Per the germline V gene, CDR1 is MNHNS and CDR2 is SASEGT. The trim removed 3 bases at V and 7 bases at J, leaving 8 bases unmatched. The CDR3 sequence: CASSETQGVFGYTF. CDR3 DNA sequence: TGTGCCAGCAGTGAGACGCAGGGGGTGTTTGGCTACACCTTC.

The V call is TRBV10-3, the J call TRBJ1-3; no clear D. The CDR3 contains 15 residues. CDR1 and CDR2 from the germline V gene are ENHRY and SYGVKD. V lost 6 bases and J 0 bases, leaving 12 bases between the germline ends. The CDR3 loop is CAISPSRDSGNTIYF. CDR3 sequence (DNA): TGTGCCATCAGCCCTTCGCGAGACTCTGGAAACACCATATATTTT.

The V call is TRBV4-1, the J call TRBJ2-5, with 9 bases aligning to TRBD2. The CDR3 sequence is 15 residues long. CDR1 and CDR2 (germline): MGHRA, YSYEKL. V lost 4 bases to trimming and J lost 5 bases; unmatched junction nucleotides: 8. DNA for the CDR3: TGCGCCAGCAGCCCAGGGAGCGGGAGGTTTGAGACCCAGTACTTC. Translation: CASSPGSGRFETQYF.

The J gene is TRBJ2-1, the V gene TRBV11-3; 10 bases fit TRBD1. The length of the CDR3 is 15 residues. V lost 4 bases to trimming and J lost 4 bases; unmatched junction nucleotides: 4. CDR1 is SGHNT, CDR2 YENEEA, per germline. CDR3 region: CASSSGTGAYNEQFF. CDR3 coding DNA: TGTGCCAGCAGCTCAGGGACAGGGGCATACAATGAGCAGTTCTTC.

The chain combines TRBV28 with TRBJ2-3; D is perhaps TRBD2 (5 bases). Trimming removed 4 bases from V and 4 bases from J, with 9 bases in between. CDR1 and CDR2 from the germline V gene are MDHEN and SYDVKM. The CDR3 loop spans 13 amino acids. CDR3 nucleotides: TGTGCCAGCAGTTGGGAGCACTCAGATACGCAGTATTTT. Translation gives CASSWEHSDTQYF.